The 9 T cell receptor beta chains presented below share a single source sample, sequenced in a study of T-cell memory formation after mild COVID-19. TCRdb re-called the 5' RACE reads through MiXCR, storing one row per CDR3 protein. The profile covers 350,000 or so distinct CDR3 sequences, with around 20% appearing a single time and around 12% taken by the ten largest. The source material was PBMCs or a T cell subset sorted from them (not recorded which). The receptors were gathered from an adult woman who had mild COVID-19 (a few samples of this study predate the infection). Cell type and time point are not known.

The CDR3 coding sequence is TGTGCCACCAGTCTTGTGCCCGGGACAGGTTCATCCGGGGAGCTGTTTTTT. The encoded protein is CATSLVPGTGSSGELFF. The chain combines TRBV24-1 with TRBJ2-2; 8 bases agree with TRBD1. This CDR3 has 17 residues. After removal of 6 bases from V and 6 bases from J, the junction contained 14 bases not matched to a gene. Germline assignment: CDR1 KGHDR and CDR2 SFDVKD.

This clonotype was observed many times. The gene calls are TRBV5-1 and TRBJ2-7, with D perhaps matching TRBD1 or TRBD2 (5 bases each). The CDR3 sequence is 14 residues long. The V gene's germline CDR1 is SGHRS and CDR2 YFSETQ. V gave up 0 bases and J gave up 3 bases, with 10 bases separating them. The CDR3 sequence: CASSLGGGIYEQYF. Written as DNA, the CDR3 is TGCGCCAGCAGCTTGGGTGGGGGAATCTACGAGCAGTACTTC.

The rearrangement uses TRBV9 and TRBJ1-1; D is unresolved. The length of the CDR3 is 13 residues. Germline V CDR1 and CDR2: SGDLS, YYNGEE. Trimming left V 3 bases short and J 5 bases short, with 11 bases between. The DNA of the CDR3 is TGTGCCAGCAGCGCCGCTCGCGGGACTGAAGCTTTCTTT. Protein: CASSAARGTEAFF.

The rearrangement links TRBV9 to TRBJ2-4; TRBD1 agrees at 8 bases. V lost 4 bases and J lost 5; bases outside the gene matches: 5. Germline V gene sequence: CDR1 SGDLS, CDR2 YYNGEE. The CDR3 sequence is 14 residues long. In DNA form, the CDR3 reads TGTGCCAGCAGCCCCAACAGGGGGGAAAACATTCAGTACTTC. Protein: CASSPNRGENIQYF.

Written as DNA, the CDR3 is TGTGCCAGCAGCTTGGCAGGGGACAAAGAGACCCAGTACTTC. This codes for CASSLAGDKETQYF. V is TRBV5-6 and J is TRBJ2-5; tentatively, D is TRBD1 (6 bases). V shed 0 bases and J shed 3 bases, with 9 bases lying between them. CDR3 length: 14 amino acids. Germline V gene lookup returns CDR1 SGHDT and CDR2 YYEEEE. The entire variable domain, with the rest obtained from reference TRBV5-6 and TRBJ2-5, is as follows: DAGVTQSPTHLIKTRGQQVTLRCSPKSGHDTVSWYQQALGQGPQFIFQYYEEEERQRGNFPDRFSGHQFPNYSSELNVNALLLGDSALYLCASSLAGDKETQYFGPGTRLLVL.

This clonotype was counted only a few times. The CDR3 here is CSATPGGRRETQYF. In nucleotides, the CDR3 is TGCAGTGCTACGCCTGGGGGGCGCAGGGAGACCCAGTACTTC. This chain connects TRBV20-1 to TRBJ2-5; D assignment may be TRBD1 or TRBD2 (6 bases each). V was shortened by 4 bases and J by 5 bases, with 17 bases between the two germline ends. This CDR3 contains 14 residues. Germline CDR1 reads DFQATT; CDR2 reads SNEGSKA (reference sequence).

The rearrangement links TRBV24-1 to TRBJ1-2, with 10 bases aligning to TRBD1. The CDR3 has 14 amino acids. The J segment lost 7 bases and the V segment lost 3 bases, leaving 4 bases of the junction unmatched. The V gene's germline CDR1 is KGHDR and CDR2 SFDVKD. The CDR3 region has the DNA TGTGCCACCAGTGATCCGGGACAGGGGTTTGGCTACACCTTC. Translating gives CATSDPGQGFGYTF.

This sequence joins TRBV4-3 and TRBJ2-5; the match to TRBD2 covers 7 bases. V trimming: 1 base; J trimming: 2 bases; junction bases outside the gene matches: 4. In germline, CDR1 is LGHNA, CDR2 YSLEER. CDR3 length: 15 amino acids. Here the CDR3 reads CASSQGWTSQETQYF. The CDR3 coding sequence is TGCGCCAGCAGCCAAGGTTGGACTAGTCAAGAGACCCAGTACTTC.

This clonotype was picked up many times. This chain joins TRBV12-3 or TRBV12-4 and TRBJ2-7; D gene unclear. The CDR3 has 15 residues. The CDR3 nucleotides are TGTGCTTCAGCTCGGATTTTGTCGTACCCCAACGAGCAGTACTTC. Its translation is CASARILSYPNEQYF.